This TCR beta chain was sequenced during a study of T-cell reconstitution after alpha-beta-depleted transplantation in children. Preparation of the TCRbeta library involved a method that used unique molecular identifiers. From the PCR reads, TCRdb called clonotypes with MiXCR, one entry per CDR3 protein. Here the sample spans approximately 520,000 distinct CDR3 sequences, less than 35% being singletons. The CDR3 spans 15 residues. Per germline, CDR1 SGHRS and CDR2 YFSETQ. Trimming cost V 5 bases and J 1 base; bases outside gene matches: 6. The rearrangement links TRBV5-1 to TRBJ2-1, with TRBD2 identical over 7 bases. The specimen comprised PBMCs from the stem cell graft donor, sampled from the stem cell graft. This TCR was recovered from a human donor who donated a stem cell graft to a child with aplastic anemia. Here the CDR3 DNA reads TGCGCCAGCAGGCCGACTAGCTTTTCCTACAATGAGCAGTTCTTC. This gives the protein CASRPTSFSYNEQFF.